This TCR beta chain is from a study of shared clonotypes between healthy human individuals. Naive CD8 cells comprised CD45RO-negative, CCR7-positively selected cells, excluding terminally differentiated effector memory CD45RA+ cells. Recent acute infections and vaccinations were absent in the healthy HIV-negative adult donors. Data came from immunoSEQ multiplex PCR; TCRdb stores just in-frame clones and leaves some out. The sample contains roughly 2.1 million clones, about 93% of which appear only once. There are 16 residues in the CDR3. V was shortened by 5 bases and J by 0 bases, with 16 bases between the two germline ends. Per germline, CDR1 MGHRA and CDR2 YSYEKL. General study points: Only a few donors were included, so the genetic and exposure-history diversity represented was limited. Only blood was sampled, and tissue TCR repertoires likely differ from blood ones.

To note about this clone: Its antigen is undetermined.

Input material: naive CD8+ T cells from PBMCs. The chain employs TRBV4-1 and TRBJ1-2; unclear D gene. This TCR was sampled from a young man in good health. Some clones in this sample may be carry-over from other donors' samples. CDR3: CASSYSGPEANYGYTF. The CDR3 nucleotides are TGCGCCAGCAGCTACAGCGGCCCAGAAGCTAACTATGGCTACACCTTC.